This T cell receptor beta chain comes out of a study of radiation and T cells in renal cell carcinoma. Overall study findings and caveats: In blood, top tumor clones expanded by 2 weeks, shrinking by 4. Baseline intratumoral clonotype presence is unknown without pretreatment biopsies.

Comment on this clone: Antigen unknown.

TCRdb keeps only in-frame clones here, not all; method: immunoSEQ multiplex PCR. The profile shows some 120,000 clones, 88% of them singletons. As to time point: blood 2 weeks post-SBRT. Treatment reported: 15 Gy SBRT to primary tumor, nephrectomy 4 weeks later. Serial blood draws occurred at baseline and 2 and 4 weeks post-SBRT. The patient's renal cell carcinoma had clear cell pathology. The germline gives CDR1 SGHRS, CDR2 YFSETQ. V lost 4 bases to trimming and J lost 3 bases; unmatched junction nucleotides: 9. The CDR3 is 15 residues long. This TCR came from a woman between 65 and 79 years old with renal cell carcinoma. The chain carries TRBV5-1 and TRBJ2-5; 7 bases line up with TRBD2. The input for sequencing was blood, taken from a patient whose treatment included radiotherapy and nephrectomy. CDR3 loop: CASSATGLAEETQYF. CDR3 nucleotides: TGCGCCAGCAGCGCCACGGGGCTAGCGGAAGAGACCCAGTACTTC.